The clone carrying this T cell receptor beta chain has a single count. The source of the sample is a study of blood T cell repertoires in COVID-19. The overall study: Acute and convalescent COVID-19 specimens originated in the United States, Italy and Spain. From T cells, B-cell-depleted T cells, or PBMCs came the material, which was cDNA or gDNA.

Original processing notes: Reference gene primer amplification gave estimated nucleated cell counts. Using immunoSEQ multiplex PCR, the repertoire was profiled, and TCRdb retains in-frame clones only, with some absent. V, J and clone size are taken as reported in that table, and D and trimming were inferred from the DNA itself. The sample has 25,000 to 40,000 clones, roughly 90% seen once. V dropped 6 bases and J dropped 4 bases, with 6 bases sitting between them. The CDR3 extends over 11 amino acids. Sequencing input: peripheral blood. The chain joins TRBV12-3 or TRBV12-4 to TRBJ2-5; tentatively, D is TRBD1 (6 bases). The TCR was taken from a human donor with active COVID-19. The donor label of this sample is uncertain. The CDR3 DNA reads TGTGCCAGCAGCAGGGGAGAGACCCAGTACTTC. This sequence encodes CASSRGETQYF.